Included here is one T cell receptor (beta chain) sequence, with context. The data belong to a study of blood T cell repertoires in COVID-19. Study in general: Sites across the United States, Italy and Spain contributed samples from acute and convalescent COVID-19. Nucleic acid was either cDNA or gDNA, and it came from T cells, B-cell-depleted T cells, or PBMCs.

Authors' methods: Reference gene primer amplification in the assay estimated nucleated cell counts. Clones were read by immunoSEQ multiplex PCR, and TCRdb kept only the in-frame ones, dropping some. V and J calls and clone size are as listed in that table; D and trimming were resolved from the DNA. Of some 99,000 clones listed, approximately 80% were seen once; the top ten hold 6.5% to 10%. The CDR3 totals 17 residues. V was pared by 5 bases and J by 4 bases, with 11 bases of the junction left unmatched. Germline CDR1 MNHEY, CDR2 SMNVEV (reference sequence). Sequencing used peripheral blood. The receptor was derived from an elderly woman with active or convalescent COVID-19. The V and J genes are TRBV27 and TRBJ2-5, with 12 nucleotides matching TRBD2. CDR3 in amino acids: CASSTGIGTSGRETQYF. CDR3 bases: TGTGCCAGCAGTACCGGCATCGGGACTAGCGGGCGAGAGACCCAGTACTTC.